This TCR beta chain was captured by sequencing in a study of tumor and adjacent non-tumor tissue in lung cancer. About the research overall: The cohort had 12 to 13 adenocarcinoma, 2 squamous cell and 1 small cell patients.

This sample's RNA came from whole unsorted tissue. This non-tumor lung sample came from over 3 cm beyond the tumor edge. The CDR3 is made up of 13 amino acids. CDR1 and CDR2 from the germline V gene are DFQATT and SNEGSKA (reference sequence). The V end was cut by 8 bases, the J end by 0 bases, with 13 bases between. TCRbeta libraries were built with three rounds of nested PCR, modified from ARM-PCR. Each CDR3 protein is one row after TCRdb ran MiXCR on the multiplex PCR reads. Seen here are under 75,000 distinct CDR3 sequences, 65% to 75% observed once, and the top ten hold 25% to 30%. V is TRBV20-1 and J is TRBJ1-1; D gene uncertain. The source material was distant non-tumor lung tissue. The sequence was collected from a woman aged 45 to 65 with non-small cell lung cancer. This chain's CDR3 is CSTTRYMNTEAFF. In nucleotides, the CDR3 is TGCAGTACTACAAGGTATATGAACACTGAAGCTTTCTTT.